A single sample gave rise to the 19 T cell receptor beta chains below, sequenced in a study of T cell responses to AZD1222 COVID-19 vaccine. Sequencing used immunoSEQ multiplex PCR; TCRdb keeps in-frame clones, though not all of them. Altogether about 56,000 clones are present, roughly 85% being singletons, with the ten largest covering over 13%. The sample was peripheral blood, taken on day 0 of AZD1222 vaccination. The receptors here all came from an adult in good health.

The chain recombines TRBV6-5 with TRBJ1-2; TRBD1 is a possible D gene (5 bases). Trimming took off 6 bases at V and 10 bases at J, with 21 bases between the two ends. The germline gives CDR1 MNHEY, CDR2 SVGAGI. There are 14 residues in the CDR3. In DNA form, the CDR3 reads TGTGCCAGCAGACCTCAGAAGGGGCTAGGAGTCTACACCTTC. It is translated as CASRPQKGLGVYTF.

CDR3 nucleotide sequence: TGTGCCAGCAGTCACGAAGATTGGGGTCAGCCCCAGCATTTT. This codes for CASSHEDWGQPQHF. The rearrangement links TRBV28 to TRBJ1-5; no clear D. CDR3 length equals 14 residues. Germline lookup yields CDR1 MDHEN and CDR2 SYDVKM. The germline V and J ends were trimmed by 5 bases and 6 bases, with 14 bases remaining between them.

This chain links TRBV28 with TRBJ2-3, with TRBD2 matching over 9 bases. This CDR3 has 15 residues. Trimming at V came to 2 bases and at J to 14 bases, leaving 14 bases not matched to a gene. Germline lookup yields CDR1 MDHEN and CDR2 SYDVKM. This chain's CDR3 is CASSLPGGGADRVYF. The CDR3 DNA is TGTGCCAGCAGTTTACCTGGCGGGGGGGCCGATCGGGTGTATTTT.

The J gene is TRBJ1-5, the V gene TRBV6-5; no firm D call. The CDR3 has 13 residues. The germline V and J ends were trimmed by 6 bases and 5 bases, with 11 bases remaining between them. Germline V gene lookup returns CDR1 MNHEY and CDR2 SVGAGI. This CDR3 reads CASRRVEYQPQHF. The CDR3 region has the DNA TGTGCCAGCAGAAGGGTAGAGTATCAGCCCCAGCATTTT.

In its sample, this clone was seen a few times. The chain combines TRBV7-8 with TRBJ2-1; 12 bases are a match to TRBD2. Germline V gene data show CDR1 as SGHVS and CDR2 as FQNEAQ. V was pared by 4 bases and J by 5 bases, with 12 bases of the junction left unmatched. The CDR3 runs to 18 residues. CDR3 loop: CASSSAVLAGGSNNEQFF. The CDR3 DNA follows: TGTGCCAGCAGCTCGGCGGTCCTAGCGGGGGGGTCTAACAATGAGCAGTTCTTC.

The rearrangement links TRBV4-2 to TRBJ1-6; TRBD1 might be the D (5 bases). This CDR3 has 15 amino acids. Per germline, CDR1 LGHNA and CDR2 YNFKEQ. V lost 0 bases, J lost 7 bases, and 10 bases lay in between. CDR3 in DNA: TGTGCCAGCAGCCAAGAATCAGGGAGAAATTCACCCCTCCACTTT. Its translation is CASSQESGRNSPLHF.

The V and J genes are TRBV2 and TRBJ1-2; D is unclear. Germline values: CDR1 SNHLY, CDR2 FYNNEI. The CDR3 consists of 14 residues. The germline V and J ends were trimmed by 4 bases and 6 bases, with 15 bases remaining between them. The CDR3 DNA is TGTGCCAGCAGTGCGGGCAGTACCTATGATGGCTACACCTTC. Its translation: CASSAGSTYDGYTF. The full variable domain, with the rest looked up from reference TRBV2 and TRBJ1-2, is EPEVTQTPSHQVTQMGQEVILRCVPISNHLYFYWYRQILGQKVEFLVSFYNNEISEKSEIFDDQFSVERPDGSNFTLKIRSTKLEDSAMYFCASSAGSTYDGYTFGSGTRLTVV.

V usage is TRBV30 and J usage is TRBJ1-5; D unresolved. There are 14 residues in the CDR3. Germline values: CDR1 GTSNPN, CDR2 SVGIG (reference sequence). The V end was cut by 0 bases, the J end by 0 bases, with 6 bases between. DNA of the CDR3: TGTGCCTGGAGTGTAACCGATAGCAATCAGCCCCAGCATTTT. Translated, it gives CAWSVTDSNQPQHF.

The rearrangement joins TRBV6-2 or TRBV6-3 to TRBJ1-1, with no clear D. CDR3 length equals 14 residues. V shed 5 bases and J shed 6 bases, with 16 bases lying between them. CDR1 and CDR2 (germline): MNHEY, SVGEGT. The CDR3 nucleotides are TGTGCCAGCAGTAACACCCCGGTGCGCCCTGAAGCTTTCTTT. As protein: CASSNTPVRPEAFF.

This chain uses TRBV7-9 with TRBJ1-6, with D uncertain. The V and J ends lost 0 bases and 0 bases respectively, with 6 bases between them. The CDR3 covers 16 residues. Germline V gene data show CDR1 as SEHNR and CDR2 as FQNEAQ (reference sequence). The CDR3 bases are TGTGCCAGCAGCTTAGCGAAGAGCTCCTATAATTCACCCCTCCACTTT. Protein sequence: CASSLAKSSYNSPLHF.

The V gene is TRBV28, the J gene TRBJ2-3, with 11 bases lining up with TRBD2. V shed 5 bases and J 4 bases; nucleotides not matched to a gene: 5. The CDR3 runs to 15 residues. Germline V gene lookup returns CDR1 MDHEN and CDR2 SYDVKM. CDR3 amino acids: CASSLAGGASDTQYF. CDR3 coding DNA: TGTGCCAGCAGTCTAGCGGGGGGAGCCTCAGATACGCAGTATTTT. Full variable domain (outside the CDR3, taken from reference TRBV28 and TRBJ2-3): DVKVTQSSRYLVKRTGEKVFLECVQDMDHENMFWYRQDPGLGLRLIYFSYDVKMKEKGDIPEGYSVSREKKERFSLILESASTNQTSMYLCASSLAGGASDTQYFGPGTRLTVL.

The rearrangement uses TRBV19 and TRBJ1-2; 9 bases agree with TRBD1. Per the germline V gene, CDR1 is LNHDA and CDR2 is SQIVND (reference sequence). CDR3 length: 15 residues. Losses at the gene ends were 4 bases for V and 6 bases for J; bases not matched to a gene: 9. CDR3 DNA sequence: TGTGCCAGTAGTACCCAGAGGGGACAGGGCGATGGCTACACCTTC. Protein sequence: CASSTQRGQGDGYTF.

The V and J genes are TRBV15 and TRBJ1-5; D gene uncertain. CDR3 length equals 17 residues. CDR1 and CDR2 from the germline V gene are LNHNV and YYDKDF (reference sequence). V was pared by 0 bases and J by 0 bases, with 12 bases between. CDR3 region: CATSRDSFTDSNQPQHF. CDR3 DNA: TGTGCCACCAGCAGAGATTCTTTTACGGATAGCAATCAGCCCCAGCATTTT.

The CDR3 DNA follows: TGTGCCAGCAGCCAAGACGGCGCGGGGCCCACAGATACGCAGTATTTT. Protein: CASSQDGAGPTDTQYF. The V gene is TRBV3-1 (or the pseudogene TRBV3-2), the J gene TRBJ2-3; D might be TRBD2 (6 bases). The CDR3 covers 16 residues. Deletions cut 0 bases from V and 2 bases from J, with 12 bases between. CDR1 LGHDT and CDR2 YNNKEL come from the germline V gene (reference sequence).

In this sample, this clone turned up once. This chain uses TRBV5-4 with TRBJ2-5; D possibly corresponds to TRBD1 (6 bases). Germline V gene data show CDR1 as SGHNT and CDR2 as YYREEE (reference sequence). This CDR3 comprises 15 residues. V was pared by 2 bases and J by 4 bases, with 15 bases between. Here the CDR3 DNA reads TGTGCCAGCAGCTTCTCTCGTTTAGGGGGAGAGACCCAGTACTTC. Protein sequence: CASSFSRLGGETQYF.

The chain joins TRBV9 to TRBJ2-6; unclear D gene. Germline V gene lookup returns CDR1 SGDLS and CDR2 YYNGEE. V dropped 3 bases and J dropped 4 bases, with 11 bases sitting between them. This CDR3 has 15 amino acids. The CDR3 region has the DNA TGTGCCAGCAGCGACAGAAGGTCCGGGGCCAACGTCCTGACTTTC. The encoded protein is CASSDRRSGANVLTF.

The CDR3 region is CASSFLEGSEQFF. The CDR3 DNA is TGTGCCAGCAGTTTCTTAGAGGGGAGTGAGCAGTTCTTC. The V gene is TRBV12-3 or TRBV12-4, the J gene TRBJ2-1; D may correspond to TRBD1 or TRBD2 (5 bases each). The CDR3 is 13 residues long. V was cut by 3 bases and J by 9 bases, with 12 bases left in between.

The chain has TRBV5-1 and TRBJ2-3; 7 bases are a match to TRBD2. This CDR3 contains 14 residues. V lost 5 bases and J lost 2; bases outside the gene matches: 5. In germline, CDR1 is SGHRS, CDR2 YFSETQ. The CDR3 spells CASSWGGLTDTQYF. The CDR3 DNA sequence: TGCGCCAGCAGTTGGGGGGGACTCACAGATACGCAGTATTTT.

The V and J genes are TRBV28 and TRBJ2-2; 10 bases align to TRBD2. The CDR3 length is 16 residues. The V segment lost 6 bases and the J segment 0 bases; nucleotides outside the gene matches: 4. The germline CDR1 and CDR2 sequences are MDHEN and SYDVKM. The CDR3 region is CASRPGLATNTGELFF. The CDR3 DNA reads as TGTGCCAGCAGGCCGGGACTAGCGACGAACACCGGGGAGCTGTTTTTT.